This T cell receptor beta chain was obtained from a study of cytomegalovirus exposure and HLA in healthy donors. Across the study: Around 77% of roughly 400 genotyped donors fell in the Caucasian-associated ancestry cluster.

Germline CDR1 is SQVTM and CDR2 is ANQGSEA. Trimming removed 6 bases from V and 5 bases from J; junction bases left unmatched: 4. The CDR3 extends over 12 amino acids. In this sample, this clone turned up once. The target antigen is unknown. Both 60 Vbeta primers and 13 Jbeta primers went into the PCR. Measured with immunoSEQ multiplex PCR; TCRdb has only the in-frame clones, and not every one. The sample consists of about 130,000 clones, roughly 80% of them appearing once. Despite likely unrecorded immune exposures, the donors were nominally healthy at the time of sampling. Overall study results and limits: A later analysis found that most CMV-associated TCR beta chains appeared HLA-restricted.

The TCR was taken from a female donor in good health and CMV-seronegative. Sequenced sample: PBMCs. This chain connects TRBV29-1 to TRBJ1-2, with TRBD1 matching 9 bases. Here the CDR3 reads CSVLTGGYGYTF. DNA for the CDR3: TGCAGCGTCCTGACAGGGGGATATGGCTACACCTTC.